This T cell receptor beta chain was profiled in a study of OX40 agonist ivuxolimab in advanced cancers. Across the study: Six ivuxolimab dose levels, 0.01 to 10 mg/kg, were given intravenously every 2 weeks.

Sequenced by immunoSEQ multiplex PCR; TCRdb stores in-frame clones only, minus some. The sample has fewer than 40,000 clones; about 80% are singletons. The CDR3 is 15 residues long. V shed 7 bases and J shed 0 bases, with 13 bases lying between them. Per the germline V gene, CDR1 is MNHNS and CDR2 is SASEGT. The TCR comes from an adult with an advanced solid tumor such as melanoma, head and neck, liver or kidney cancer. This chain connects TRBV6-1 to TRBJ1-5; no reliable D call. The input for sequencing was CD4+ or CD8+ T cells sorted from blood, taken in a trial of the OX40 agonist ivuxolimab. DNA of the CDR3: TGTGCCAGCAACAACGACATAGGTAGCAATCAGCCCCAGCATTTT. Its protein is CASNNDIGSNQPQHF.